This TCR beta chain derives from a study of blood T cell repertoires in COVID-19. For the study at large: The samples span acute and convalescent COVID-19 from the United States, Italy and Spain. The analysed material was cDNA or gDNA that came from T cells, B-cell-depleted T cells, or PBMCs.

As originally analysed: Estimated nucleated cell counts came from reference gene primer amplification. Assay: immunoSEQ multiplex PCR; the TCRdb copy retains only in-frame clones and omits some. D and trimming come from the DNA, and the V and J calls and clone size come from that table. Of about 95,000 clones in the sample, approximately 84% were seen once. The sequence was obtained from a human donor in a cohort sampled during active COVID-19. Material: peripheral blood.

This CDR3 is CASSPQAVQETQYF. CDR3 bases: TGTGCCAGCAGCCCGCAAGCCGTCCAAGAGACCCAGTACTTC. The gene calls are TRBV7-2 and TRBJ2-5; the D is unclear. The germline V and J ends were trimmed by 5 bases and 1 base, with 11 bases remaining between them. CDR1 is SGHTA and CDR2 is FQGNSA in the germline V gene. There are 14 residues in the CDR3.